The source of this T cell receptor (beta chain) is a study of control samples from healthy donors and cancer patients. V was pared by 2 bases and J by 1 base, with 12 bases between. CDR3 length equals 16 residues. Germline assignment: CDR1 SGDLS and CDR2 YYNGEE. Generated by immunoSEQ multiplex PCR, the TCRdb table keeps only in-frame clones and is missing some. The table has under 85,000 clones, more than 75% seen once; the top ten hold 2.5% to 3%. The specimen was PBMCs. The TCR was taken from a woman aged 50 to 65 with lung cancer. This chain uses TRBV9 with TRBJ2-2, with D unresolved. DNA of the CDR3: TGTGCCAGCAGCGTGTTTCAGACGGTGAACACCGGGGAGCTGTTTTTT. Translated, it gives CASSVFQTVNTGELFF. Combining the CDR3 with reference TRBV9 and TRBJ2-2 gives the whole variable domain DSGVTQTPKHLITATGQRVTLRCSPRSGDLSVYWYQQSLDQGLQFLIQYYNGEERAKGNILERFSAQQFPDLHSELNLSSLELGDSALYFCASSVFQTVNTGELFFGEGSRLTVL.